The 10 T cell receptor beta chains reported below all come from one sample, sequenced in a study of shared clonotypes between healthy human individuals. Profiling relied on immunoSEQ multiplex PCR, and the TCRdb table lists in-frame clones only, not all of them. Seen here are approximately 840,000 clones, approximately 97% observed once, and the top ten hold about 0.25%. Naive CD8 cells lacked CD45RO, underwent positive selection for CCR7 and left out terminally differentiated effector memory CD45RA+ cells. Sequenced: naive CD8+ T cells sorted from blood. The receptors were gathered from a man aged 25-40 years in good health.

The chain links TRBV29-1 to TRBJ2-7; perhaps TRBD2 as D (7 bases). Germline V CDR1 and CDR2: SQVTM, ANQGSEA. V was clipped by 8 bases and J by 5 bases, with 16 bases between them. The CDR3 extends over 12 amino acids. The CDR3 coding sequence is TGCAGCCCCCAGGGCGGGGGCGACGAGCAGTACTTC. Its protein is CSPQGGGDEQYF.

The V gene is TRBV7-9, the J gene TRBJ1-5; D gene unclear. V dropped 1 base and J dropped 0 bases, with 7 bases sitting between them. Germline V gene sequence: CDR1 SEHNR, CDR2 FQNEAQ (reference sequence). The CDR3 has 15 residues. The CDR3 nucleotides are TGTGCCAGCAGCTTAGAAGGGAATAGCAATCAGCCCCAGCATTTT. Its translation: CASSLEGNSNQPQHF.

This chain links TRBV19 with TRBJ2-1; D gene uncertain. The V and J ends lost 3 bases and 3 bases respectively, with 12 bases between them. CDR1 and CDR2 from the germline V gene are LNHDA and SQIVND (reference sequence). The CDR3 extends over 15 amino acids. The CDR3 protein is CASSIRSGLYNEQFF. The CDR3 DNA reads TGTGCCAGTAGTATTCGGTCGGGCCTCTACAATGAGCAGTTCTTC.

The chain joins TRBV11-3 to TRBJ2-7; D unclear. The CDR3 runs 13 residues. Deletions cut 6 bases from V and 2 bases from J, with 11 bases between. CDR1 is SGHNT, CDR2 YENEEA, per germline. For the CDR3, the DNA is TGTGCCAGCAGTGATGGACCAACCTACGAGCAGTACTTC. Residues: CASSDGPTYEQYF.

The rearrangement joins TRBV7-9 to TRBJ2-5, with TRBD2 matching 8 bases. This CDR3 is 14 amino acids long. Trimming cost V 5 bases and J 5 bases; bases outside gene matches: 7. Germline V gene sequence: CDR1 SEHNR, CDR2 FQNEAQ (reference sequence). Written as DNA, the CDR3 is TGTGCCAGCAGCGAAAGCGGGAGTCGTGAGACCCAGTACTTC. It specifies CASSESGSRETQYF.

CDR3 sequence (DNA): TGTGCCAGCAGTGAAGAAAGATTCCAAGAGACCCAGTACTTC. This gives the protein CASSEERFQETQYF. V usage is TRBV6-1 and J usage is TRBJ2-5, with unresolved D. V gave up 1 base and J gave up 1 base, with 7 bases separating them. This CDR3 has 14 residues. Germline V gene sequence: CDR1 MNHNS, CDR2 SASEGT.

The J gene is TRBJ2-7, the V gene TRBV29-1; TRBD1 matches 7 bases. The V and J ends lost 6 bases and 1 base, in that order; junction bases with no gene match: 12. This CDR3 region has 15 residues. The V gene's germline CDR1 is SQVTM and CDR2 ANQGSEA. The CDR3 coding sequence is TGCAGCGTCAACTCTGACAGGGATTCGTCCTACGAGCAGTACTTC. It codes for CSVNSDRDSSYEQYF.

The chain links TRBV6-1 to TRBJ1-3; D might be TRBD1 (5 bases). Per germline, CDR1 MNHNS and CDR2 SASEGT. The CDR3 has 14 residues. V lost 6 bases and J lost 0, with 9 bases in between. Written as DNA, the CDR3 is TGTGCCAGCAGCCTGGGGGGCTCTGGAAACACCATATATTTT. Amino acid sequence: CASSLGGSGNTIYF.

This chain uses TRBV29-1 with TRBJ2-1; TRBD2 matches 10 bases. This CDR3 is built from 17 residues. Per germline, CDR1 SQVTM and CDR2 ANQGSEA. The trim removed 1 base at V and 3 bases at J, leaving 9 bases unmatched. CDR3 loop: CSVEGGTLAGVYNEQFF. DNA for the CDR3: TGCAGCGTTGAAGGAGGGACGCTAGCGGGAGTCTACAATGAGCAGTTCTTC.

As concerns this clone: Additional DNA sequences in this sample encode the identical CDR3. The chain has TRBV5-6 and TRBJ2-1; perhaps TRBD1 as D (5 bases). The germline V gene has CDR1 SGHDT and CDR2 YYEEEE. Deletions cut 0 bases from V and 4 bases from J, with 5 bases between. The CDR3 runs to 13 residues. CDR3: CASSLGQYNEQFF. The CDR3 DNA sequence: TGTGCCAGCAGCTTGGGACAGTACAATGAGCAGTTCTTC. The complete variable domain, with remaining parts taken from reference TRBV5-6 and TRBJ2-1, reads DAGVTQSPTHLIKTRGQQVTLRCSPKSGHDTVSWYQQALGQGPQFIFQYYEEEERQRGNFPDRFSGHQFPNYSSELNVNALLLGDSALYLCASSLGQYNEQFFGPGTRLTVL.